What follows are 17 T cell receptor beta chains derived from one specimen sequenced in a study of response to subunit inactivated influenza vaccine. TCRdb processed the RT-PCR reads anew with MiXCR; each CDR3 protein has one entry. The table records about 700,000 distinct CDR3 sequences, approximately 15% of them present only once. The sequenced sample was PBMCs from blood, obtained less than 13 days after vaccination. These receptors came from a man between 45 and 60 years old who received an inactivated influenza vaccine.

The CDR3 here is CASSPLQIPSDYTF. The CDR3 DNA reads as TGCGCCAGCAGCCCCCTACAGATCCCTTCCGACTACACCTTC. The V and J genes are TRBV5-1 and TRBJ1-2; D uncertain. The length of the CDR3 is 14 residues. Germline CDR1 reads SGHRS; CDR2 reads YFSETQ. Trimming left V 4 bases short and J 10 bases short, with 20 bases between. Using reference TRBV5-1 and TRBJ1-2 for the parts outside the CDR3, the full variable domain is KAGVTQTPRYLIKTRGQQVTLSCSPISGHRSVSWYQQTPGQGLQFLFEYFSETQRNKGNFPGRFSGRQFSNSRSEMNVSTLELGDSALYLCASSPLQIPSDYTFGSGTRLTVV.

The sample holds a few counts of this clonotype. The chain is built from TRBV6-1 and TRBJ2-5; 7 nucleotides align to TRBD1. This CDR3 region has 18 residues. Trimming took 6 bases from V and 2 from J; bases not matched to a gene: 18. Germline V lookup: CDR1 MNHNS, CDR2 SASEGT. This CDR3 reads CASSRIDRDSNYQETQYF. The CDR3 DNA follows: TGTGCCAGCAGCCGCATCGACAGGGACAGCAATTATCAAGAGACCCAGTACTTC.

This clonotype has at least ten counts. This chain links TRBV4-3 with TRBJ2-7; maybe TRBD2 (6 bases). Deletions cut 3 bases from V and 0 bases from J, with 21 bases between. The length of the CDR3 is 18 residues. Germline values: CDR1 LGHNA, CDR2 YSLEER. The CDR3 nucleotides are TGCGCCAGCAGCCAGAGGGTGGAAGGTGGAGGGAACTCCTACGAGCAGTACTTC. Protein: CASSQRVEGGGNSYEQYF.

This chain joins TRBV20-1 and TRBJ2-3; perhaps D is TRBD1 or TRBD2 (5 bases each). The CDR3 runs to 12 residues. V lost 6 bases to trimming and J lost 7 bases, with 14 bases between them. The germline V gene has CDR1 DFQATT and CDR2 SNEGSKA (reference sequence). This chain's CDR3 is CSAKGPRHTQYF. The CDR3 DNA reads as TGCAGTGCCAAGGGACCGCGACATACGCAGTATTTT.

The CDR3 DNA is TGTGCCAGCAGGCGGGACAGCCCCACTGAAGCTTTCTTT. Its translation is CASRRDSPTEAFF. J is TRBJ1-1 and V is TRBV12-3 or TRBV12-4; 7 bases match TRBD1. The CDR3 totals 13 residues. J was trimmed by 4 bases and V by 6 bases; bases with no gene match: 5.

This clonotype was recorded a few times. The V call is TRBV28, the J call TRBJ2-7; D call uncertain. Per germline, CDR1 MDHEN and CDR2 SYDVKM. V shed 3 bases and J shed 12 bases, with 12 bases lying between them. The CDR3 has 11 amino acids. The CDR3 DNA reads TGTGCCAGCAGTTTGGGCACTTCTACGTACTTC. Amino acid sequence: CASSLGTSTYF.

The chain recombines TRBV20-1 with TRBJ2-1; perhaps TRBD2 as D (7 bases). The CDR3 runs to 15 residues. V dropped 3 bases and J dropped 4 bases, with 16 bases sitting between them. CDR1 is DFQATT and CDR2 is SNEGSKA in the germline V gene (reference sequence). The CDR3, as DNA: TGCAGTGCTAGTCAGGCGGGGGCCGTGTACAATGAGCAGTTCTTC. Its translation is CSASQAGAVYNEQFF.

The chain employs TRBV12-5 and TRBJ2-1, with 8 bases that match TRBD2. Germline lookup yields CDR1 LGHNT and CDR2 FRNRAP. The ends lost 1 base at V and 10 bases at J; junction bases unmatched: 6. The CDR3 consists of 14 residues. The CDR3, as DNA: TGTGCTAGTGGTTTGGGGACTAGCCTCTGGGAGCAGTTCTTC. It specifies CASGLGTSLWEQFF.

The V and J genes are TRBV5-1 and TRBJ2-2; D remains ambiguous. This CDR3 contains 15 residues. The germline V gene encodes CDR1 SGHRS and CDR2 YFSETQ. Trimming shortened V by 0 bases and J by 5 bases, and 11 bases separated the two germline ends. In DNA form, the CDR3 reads TGCGCCAGCAGCTTGGACTCATGGGTAACCGGGGAGCTGTTTTTT. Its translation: CASSLDSWVTGELFF.

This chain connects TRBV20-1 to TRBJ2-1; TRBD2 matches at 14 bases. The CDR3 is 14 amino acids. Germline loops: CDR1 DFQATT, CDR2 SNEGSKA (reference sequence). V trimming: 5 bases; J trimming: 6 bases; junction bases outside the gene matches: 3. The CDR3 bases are TGCAGTGCTCGGACTAGCGGGAGGAGCAATGAGCAGTTCTTC. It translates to CSARTSGRSNEQFF.

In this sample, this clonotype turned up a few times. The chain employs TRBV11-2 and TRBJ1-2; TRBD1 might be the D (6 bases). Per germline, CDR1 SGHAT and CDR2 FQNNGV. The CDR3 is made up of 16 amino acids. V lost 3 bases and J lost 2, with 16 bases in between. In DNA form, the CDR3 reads TGTGCCAGCAGCTTTCGGGGCGGGGGGCTCAACTATGGCTACACCTTC. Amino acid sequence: CASSFRGGGLNYGYTF.

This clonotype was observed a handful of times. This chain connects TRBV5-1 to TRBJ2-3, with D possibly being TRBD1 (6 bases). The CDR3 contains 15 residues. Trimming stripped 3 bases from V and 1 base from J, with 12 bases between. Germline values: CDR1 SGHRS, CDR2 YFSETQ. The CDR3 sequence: CASSWTDVRTDTQYF. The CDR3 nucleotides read TGCGCCAGCAGCTGGACAGACGTGCGCACAGATACGCAGTATTTT.

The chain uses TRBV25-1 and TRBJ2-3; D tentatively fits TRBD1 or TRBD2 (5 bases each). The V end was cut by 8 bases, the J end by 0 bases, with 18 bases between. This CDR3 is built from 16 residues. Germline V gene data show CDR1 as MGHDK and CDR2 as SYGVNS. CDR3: CASLIKPGTSTDTQYF. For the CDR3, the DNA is TGTGCCAGCCTCATCAAACCAGGGACGAGCACAGATACGCAGTATTTT.

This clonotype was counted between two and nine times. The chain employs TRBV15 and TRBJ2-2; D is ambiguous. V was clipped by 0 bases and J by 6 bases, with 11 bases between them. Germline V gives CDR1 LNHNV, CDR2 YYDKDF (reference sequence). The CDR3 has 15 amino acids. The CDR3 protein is CATSRDKIESGELFF. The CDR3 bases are TGTGCCACCAGCAGAGATAAGATTGAGTCCGGGGAGCTGTTTTTT.

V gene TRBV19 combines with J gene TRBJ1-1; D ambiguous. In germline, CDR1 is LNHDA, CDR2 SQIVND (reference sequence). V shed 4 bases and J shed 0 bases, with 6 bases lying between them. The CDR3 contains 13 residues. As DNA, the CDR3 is TGTGCCAGTAGTAAACAGCTGAACACTGAAGCTTTCTTT. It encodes CASSKQLNTEAFF.

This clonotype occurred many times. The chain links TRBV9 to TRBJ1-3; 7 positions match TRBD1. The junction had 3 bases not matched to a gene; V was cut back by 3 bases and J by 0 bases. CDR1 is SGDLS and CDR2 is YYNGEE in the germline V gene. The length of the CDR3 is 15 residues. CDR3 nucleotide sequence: TGTGCCAGCAGCGGACAGGGAAGCTCTGGAAACACCATATATTTT. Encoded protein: CASSGQGSSGNTIYF.

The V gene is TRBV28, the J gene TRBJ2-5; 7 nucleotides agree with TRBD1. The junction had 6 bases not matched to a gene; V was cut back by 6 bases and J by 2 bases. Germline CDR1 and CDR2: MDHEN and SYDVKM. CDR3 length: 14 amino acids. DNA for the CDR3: TGTGCCAGCAGCCGGAGACAGGGTCAAGAGACCCAGTACTTC. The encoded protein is CASSRRQGQETQYF.